These T cell receptor beta chains were read from a single sample in a study of blood T cell repertoires in COVID-19. TCRdb's copy holds only in-frame clones and misses some; the assay was immunoSEQ multiplex PCR. This sample has approximately 30,000 clones; about 85% occur once, and the top ten carry 14%. Input material: peripheral blood. The origin of the receptors is a human donor with acute or convalescent COVID-19. The donor label of this sample is uncertain. The CDR3 runs from the conserved cysteine through the conserved F or W.

j_call v_call cdr3_aa
TRBJ1-4 TRBV6-5 CASSYTSGTVNEKLFF
TRBJ1-6 TRBV3-1/TRBV3-2 CASSQDFGNKGNSPLHF
TRBJ2-1 TRBV4-3 CASSQDLGSRGEQFF
TRBJ2-6 TRBV28 CASSSPAGANVLTF
TRBJ2-7 TRBV27 CASSLFPGGYEQYF
TRBJ1-1 TRBV7-2 CASSYGRATEAFF
TRBJ1-2 TRBV3-1/TRBV3-2 CASSQYLTGGGGYTF
TRBJ1-2 TRBV4-2 CASSQSRTWDRTYGYTF
TRBJ1-4 TRBV5-1 CASSLGQGDEKLFF
TRBJ2-1 TRBV2 CASRTLAGGDYNEQFF
TRBJ2-7 TRBV6-2/TRBV6-3 CASSRSGSRNEQYF
TRBJ1-2 TRBV5-4 CASSFPGQMIYGYTF
TRBJ2-4 TRBV6-1 CASSDVGNIQYF
TRBJ2-1 TRBV24-1 CATSASPGTSGRAGYNEQFF
TRBJ2-2 TRBV6-5 CASSFSGGYTGELFF
TRBJ2-5 TRBV10-3 CAISAGTGGRETQYF
TRBJ2-3 TRBV7-2 CASSWDREGTQYF
TRBJ1-2 TRBV5-1 CASSSRQGGGYTF
TRBJ1-1 TRBV19 CASSIRQGVSDTEAFF
TRBJ1-3 TRBV14 CASSSKRNTIYF
TRBJ2-3 TRBV7-8 CASSSLAGAGDTQYF
TRBJ1-1 TRBV11-2 CASSLGTGSTEAFF
TRBJ2-7 TRBV11-3 CASSLVGRGGYEQYF
TRBJ2-1 TRBV20-1 CSARGTSGKSSYNEQFF
TRBJ2-3 TRBV5-1 CASGRDRATDTQYF
TRBJ1-1 TRBV19 CASSISVFGTGLKGNTEAFF
TRBJ1-1 TRBV29-1 CSVEDARNTEAFF
TRBJ1-2 TRBV28 CASKSGTGVYGYTF
TRBJ1-2 TRBV7-9 CASSLREYGYTF
TRBJ2-1 TRBV27 CASSLSPSGGSIEQFF
TRBJ2-3 TRBV5-5 CASSLGGLATDTQYF
TRBJ1-4 TRBV30 CAWSVLEEKLFF
TRBJ1-1 TRBV7-2 CASRQGTGATPFPFF
TRBJ1-2 TRBV19 CASQDRAYGYTF
TRBJ2-7 TRBV11-3 CASSGSSGEHEQYF
TRBJ1-3 TRBV7-8 CASSPREGSGNTIYF
TRBJ2-1 TRBV4-3 CASSQDGVASGGAFEQFF
TRBJ1-1 TRBV29-1 CSCTTENTEAFF
TRBJ2-7 TRBV30 CAWSSGRGYEQYF
TRBJ1-1 TRBV11-3 CASSGGTGAEAFF
TRBJ2-1 TRBV7-9 CASSIVSEFNEQFF
TRBJ1-2 TRBV19 CASSPPGGASLGYGYTF
TRBJ2-5 TRBV9 CASSVGWAAGRETQYF
TRBJ2-7 TRBV27 CASSPGTVFTYEQYF
TRBJ1-6 TRBV27 CASSPWTEGHSPLHF
TRBJ2-2 TRBV2 CASSEVPGTNTGELFF
TRBJ2-1 TRBV28 CASSLGGKQFF
TRBJ2-5 TRBV6-2/TRBV6-3 CASSYGAGGQETQYF
TRBJ1-5 TRBV19 CASSPAGFQDNQPQHF
TRBJ1-6 TRBV27 CASTKGEAGSPLHF
TRBJ1-5 TRBV27 CASSFQGPHQPQHF
TRBJ2-7 TRBV5-1 CASSFGGGSYEQYF
TRBJ2-3 TRBV7-3 CASSLRGAADTQYF